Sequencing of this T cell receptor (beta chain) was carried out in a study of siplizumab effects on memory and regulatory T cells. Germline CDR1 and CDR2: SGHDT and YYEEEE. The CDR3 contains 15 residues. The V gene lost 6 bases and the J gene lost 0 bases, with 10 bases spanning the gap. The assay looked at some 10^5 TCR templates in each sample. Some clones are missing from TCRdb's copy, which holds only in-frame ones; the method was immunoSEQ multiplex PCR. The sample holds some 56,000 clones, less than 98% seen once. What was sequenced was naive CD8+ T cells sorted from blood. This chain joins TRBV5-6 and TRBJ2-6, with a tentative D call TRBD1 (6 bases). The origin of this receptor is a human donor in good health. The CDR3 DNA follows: TGTGCCAGCAACCAGGGGTTCTCTGGGGCCAACGTCCTGACTTTC. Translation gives CASNQGFSGANVLTF. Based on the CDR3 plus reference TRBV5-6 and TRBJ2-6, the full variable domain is DAGVTQSPTHLIKTRGQQVTLRCSPKSGHDTVSWYQQALGQGPQFIFQYYEEEERQRGNFPDRFSGHQFPNYSSELNVNALLLGDSALYLCASNQGFSGANVLTFGAGSRLTVL.